This TCR beta chain was obtained from a study of beta chain features in type 1 diabetes. About the research overall: Patient and healthy donor groups were alike in age, gender and cell yields.

What was sequenced were expressed TCRB transcripts, since all of the isolated RNA had been reverse transcribed. Some clones are missing from TCRdb's copy, which holds only in-frame ones; the method was immunoSEQ multiplex PCR. The sample has just over 600,000 clones; roughly 16% are singletons. Germline V gene data show CDR1 as LGHNA and CDR2 as YSLEER. V gave up 0 bases and J gave up 9 bases; unmatched junction bases: 12. The CDR3 spans 17 residues. The sequence was obtained from a man between 18 and 29 years old in good health. Input material: naive CD4+ T cells from blood. The J gene is TRBJ2-1, the V gene TRBV4-3; 9 nucleotides align to TRBD2. CDR3 sequence (DNA): TGCGCCAGCAGCCAAGATTTGGCGGGAGGGTGGGATATTGAGCAGTTCTTC. It yields the protein CASSQDLAGGWDIEQFF.